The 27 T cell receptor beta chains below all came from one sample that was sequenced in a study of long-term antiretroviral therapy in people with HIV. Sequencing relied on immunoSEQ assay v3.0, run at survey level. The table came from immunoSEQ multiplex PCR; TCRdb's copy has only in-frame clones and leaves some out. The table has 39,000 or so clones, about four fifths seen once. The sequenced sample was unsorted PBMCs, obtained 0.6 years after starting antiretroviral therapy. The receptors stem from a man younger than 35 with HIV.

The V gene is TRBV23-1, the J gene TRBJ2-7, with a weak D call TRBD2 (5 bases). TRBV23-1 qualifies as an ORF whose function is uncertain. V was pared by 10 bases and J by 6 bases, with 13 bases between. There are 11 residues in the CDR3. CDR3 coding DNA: TGCGCCACCTCGGGGTCCGTCGAGCAGTACTTC. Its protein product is CATSGSVEQYF.

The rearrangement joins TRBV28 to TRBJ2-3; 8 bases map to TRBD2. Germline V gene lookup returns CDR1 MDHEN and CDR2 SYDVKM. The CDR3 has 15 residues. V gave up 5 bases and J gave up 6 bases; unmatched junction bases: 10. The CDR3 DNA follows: TGTGCCAGCAGTCCAACTAGCGGCCGGCGGGATACGCAGTATTTT. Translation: CASSPTSGRRDTQYF.

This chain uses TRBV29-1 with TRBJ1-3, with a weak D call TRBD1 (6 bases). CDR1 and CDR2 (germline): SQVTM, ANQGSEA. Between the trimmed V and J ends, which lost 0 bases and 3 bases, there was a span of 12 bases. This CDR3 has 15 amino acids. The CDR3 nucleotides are TGCAGCGTTGAAGATCGGGCAGGGGTTGGAAACACCATATATTTT. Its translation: CSVEDRAGVGNTIYF.

The chain's CDR3 is CASSRGTGGNEQFF. As DNA, the CDR3 is TGTGCCAGCAGTCGGGGGACGGGCGGTAATGAGCAGTTCTTC. The genes are TRBV6-5 and TRBJ2-1; D perhaps matches TRBD2 (6 bases). The V end was cut by 5 bases, the J end by 7 bases, with 15 bases between. CDR3 size: 14 residues. CDR1 and CDR2 (germline): MNHEY, SVGAGI.

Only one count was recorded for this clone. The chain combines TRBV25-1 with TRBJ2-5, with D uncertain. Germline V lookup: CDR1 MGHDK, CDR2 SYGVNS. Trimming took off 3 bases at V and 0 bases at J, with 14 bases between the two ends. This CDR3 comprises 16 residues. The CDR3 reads CASSDLGSGYQETQYF. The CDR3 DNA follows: TGTGCCAGCAGTGATTTGGGCAGTGGGTACCAAGAGACCCAGTACTTC.

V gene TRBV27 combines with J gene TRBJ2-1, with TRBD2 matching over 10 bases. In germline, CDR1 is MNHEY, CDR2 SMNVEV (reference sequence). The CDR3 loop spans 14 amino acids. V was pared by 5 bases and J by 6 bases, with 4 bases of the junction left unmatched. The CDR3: CASSPLAGPNEQFF. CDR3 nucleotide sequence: TGTGCCAGCAGTCCACTAGCGGGACCCAATGAGCAGTTCTTC.

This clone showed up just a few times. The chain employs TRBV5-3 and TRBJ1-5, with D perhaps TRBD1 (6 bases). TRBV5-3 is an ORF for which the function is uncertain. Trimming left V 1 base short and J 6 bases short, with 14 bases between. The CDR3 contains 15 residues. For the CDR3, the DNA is TGTGCCAGAAGCTTGCTCAGGGGTTGTGGTCAGCCCCAGCATTTT. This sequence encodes CARSLLRGCGQPQHF.

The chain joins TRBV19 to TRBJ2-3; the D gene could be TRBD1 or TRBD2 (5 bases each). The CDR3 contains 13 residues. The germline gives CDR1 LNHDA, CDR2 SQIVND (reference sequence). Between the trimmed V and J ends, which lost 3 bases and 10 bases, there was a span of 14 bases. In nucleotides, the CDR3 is TGTGCCAGTAGTATTCAAACAGGAGGCGCGCAGTATTTT. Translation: CASSIQTGGAQYF.

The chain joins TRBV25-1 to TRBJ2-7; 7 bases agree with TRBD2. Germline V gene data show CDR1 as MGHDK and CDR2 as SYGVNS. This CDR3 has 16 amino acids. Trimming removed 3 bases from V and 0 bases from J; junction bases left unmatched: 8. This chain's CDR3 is CASSDLVGGLSYEQYF. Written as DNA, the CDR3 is TGTGCCAGCAGTGATCTTGTGGGAGGGCTCTCCTACGAGCAGTACTTC.

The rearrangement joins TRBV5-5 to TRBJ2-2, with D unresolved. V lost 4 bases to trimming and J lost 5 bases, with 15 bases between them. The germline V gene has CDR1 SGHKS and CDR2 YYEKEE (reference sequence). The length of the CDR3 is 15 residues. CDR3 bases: TGTGCCAGCAGCCAGGACCCCGCGAGGACCGGGGAGCTGTTTTTT. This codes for CASSQDPARTGELFF.

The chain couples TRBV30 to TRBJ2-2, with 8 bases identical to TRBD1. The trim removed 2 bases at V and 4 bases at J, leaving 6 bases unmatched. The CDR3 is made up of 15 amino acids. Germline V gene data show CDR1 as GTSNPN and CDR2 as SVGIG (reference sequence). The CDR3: CAWSRTGSGTGELFF. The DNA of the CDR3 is TGTGCCTGGAGTCGGACAGGGTCGGGCACCGGGGAGCTGTTTTTT.

CDR3 coding DNA: TGTGCCAGCAGCTTGGGGGTAGATACGCAGTATTTT. Its translation: CASSLGVDTQYF. This rearrangement joins TRBV5-6 to TRBJ2-3, with D uncertain. The V end lost 0 bases, the J end lost 5 bases, and 4 bases lay between the germline ends. This CDR3 spans 12 amino acids. From germline, CDR1 is SGHDT and CDR2 YYEEEE.

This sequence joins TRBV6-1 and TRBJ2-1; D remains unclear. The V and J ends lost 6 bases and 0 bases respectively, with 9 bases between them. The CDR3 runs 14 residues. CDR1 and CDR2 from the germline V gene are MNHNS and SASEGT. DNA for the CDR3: TGTGCCAGCAGAGCATACAGCTCCTACAATGAGCAGTTCTTC. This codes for CASRAYSSYNEQFF.

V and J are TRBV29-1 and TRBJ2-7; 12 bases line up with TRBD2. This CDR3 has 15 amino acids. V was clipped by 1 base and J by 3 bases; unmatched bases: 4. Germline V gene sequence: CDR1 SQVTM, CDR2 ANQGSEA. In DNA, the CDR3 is TGCAGCGTTGAAGCCTCTAGCGGGAGGGACTACGAGCAGTACTTC. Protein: CSVEASSGRDYEQYF.

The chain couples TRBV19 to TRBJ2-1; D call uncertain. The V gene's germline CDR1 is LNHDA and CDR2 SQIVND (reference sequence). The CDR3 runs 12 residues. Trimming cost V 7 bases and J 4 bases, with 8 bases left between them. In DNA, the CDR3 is TGTGCCAGTAAGGGTACTTACAATGAGCAGTTCTTC. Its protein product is CASKGTYNEQFF.

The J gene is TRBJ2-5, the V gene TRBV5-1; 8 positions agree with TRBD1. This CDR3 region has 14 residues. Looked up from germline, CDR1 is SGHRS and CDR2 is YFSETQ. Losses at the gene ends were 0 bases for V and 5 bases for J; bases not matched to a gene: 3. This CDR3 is CASSLAWTGETQYF. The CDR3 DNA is TGCGCCAGCAGCTTGGCTTGGACAGGGGAGACCCAGTACTTC. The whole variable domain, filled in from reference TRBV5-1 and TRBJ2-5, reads KAGVTQTPRYLIKTRGQQVTLSCSPISGHRSVSWYQQTPGQGLQFLFEYFSETQRNKGNFPGRFSGRQFSNSRSEMNVSTLELGDSALYLCASSLAWTGETQYFGPGTRLLVL.

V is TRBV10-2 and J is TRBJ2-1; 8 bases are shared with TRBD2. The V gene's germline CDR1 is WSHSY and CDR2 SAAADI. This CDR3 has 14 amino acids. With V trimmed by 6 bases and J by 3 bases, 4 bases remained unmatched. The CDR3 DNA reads TGCGCCAGCAGCACCGGGACTAGCTACAATGAGCAGTTCTTC. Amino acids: CASSTGTSYNEQFF.

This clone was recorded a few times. In nucleotides, the CDR3 is TGTGCCAGTAGTAACCCCCTAGCGGCAGATCGTGAGCAGTTCTTC. This codes for CASSNPLAADREQFF. V usage is TRBV19 and J usage is TRBJ2-1, with 7 nucleotides matching TRBD2. Germline V CDR1 and CDR2: LNHDA, SQIVND (reference sequence). With V trimmed by 4 bases and J by 9 bases, 12 bases remained unmatched. CDR3 size: 15 residues.

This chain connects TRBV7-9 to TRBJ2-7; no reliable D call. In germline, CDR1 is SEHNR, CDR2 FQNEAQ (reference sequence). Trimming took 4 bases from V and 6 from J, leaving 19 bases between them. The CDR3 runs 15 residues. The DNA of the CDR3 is TGTGCCAGCAGCTCCATAGAAGATAGTATTGGCGAGCAGTACTTC. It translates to CASSSIEDSIGEQYF.

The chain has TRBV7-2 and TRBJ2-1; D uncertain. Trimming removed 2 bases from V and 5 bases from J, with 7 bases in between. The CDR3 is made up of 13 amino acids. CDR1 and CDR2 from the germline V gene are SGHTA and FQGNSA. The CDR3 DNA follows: TGTGCCAGCAGCTTAACGCTACACAATGAGCAGTTCTTC. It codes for CASSLTLHNEQFF.

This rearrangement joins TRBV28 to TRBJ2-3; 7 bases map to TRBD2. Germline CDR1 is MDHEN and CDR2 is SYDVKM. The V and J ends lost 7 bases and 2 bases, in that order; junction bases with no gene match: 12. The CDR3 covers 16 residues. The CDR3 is CASTLGLAAYTDTQYF. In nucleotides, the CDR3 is TGTGCCAGCACCTTAGGGCTAGCGGCCTACACAGATACGCAGTATTTT.

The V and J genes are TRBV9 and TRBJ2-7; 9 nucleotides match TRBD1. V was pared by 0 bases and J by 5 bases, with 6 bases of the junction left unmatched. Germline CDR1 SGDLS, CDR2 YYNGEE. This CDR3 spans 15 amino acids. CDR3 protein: CASSVEGQGRNEQYF. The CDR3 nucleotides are TGTGCCAGCAGCGTAGAGGGACAGGGCCGCAACGAGCAGTACTTC.

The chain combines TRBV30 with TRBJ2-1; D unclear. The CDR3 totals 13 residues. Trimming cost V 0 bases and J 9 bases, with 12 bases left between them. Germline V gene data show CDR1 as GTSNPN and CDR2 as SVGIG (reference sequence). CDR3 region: CAWSVSDQSEQFF. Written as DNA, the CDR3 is TGTGCCTGGAGTGTATCGGATCAGTCTGAGCAGTTCTTC.

In DNA, the CDR3 is TGTGCCAGCAGCCCAAGCCCAAACCCGGCGGGGCTATTGCCCCAGCATTTT. Amino acids: CASSPSPNPAGLLPQHF. V usage is TRBV12-1 and J usage is TRBJ1-5. TRBV12-1 is marked as a pseudogene. The CDR3 is 17 amino acids.

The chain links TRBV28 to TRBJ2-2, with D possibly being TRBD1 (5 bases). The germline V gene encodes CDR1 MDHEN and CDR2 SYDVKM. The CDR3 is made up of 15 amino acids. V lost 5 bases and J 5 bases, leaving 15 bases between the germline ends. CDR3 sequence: CASSAGRTFTGELFF. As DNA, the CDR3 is TGTGCCAGCAGTGCCGGAAGGACATTTACCGGGGAGCTGTTTTTT.

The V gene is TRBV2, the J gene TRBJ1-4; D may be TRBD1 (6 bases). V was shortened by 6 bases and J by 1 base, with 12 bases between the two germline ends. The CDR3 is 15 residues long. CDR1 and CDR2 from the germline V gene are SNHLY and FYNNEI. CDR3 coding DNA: TGTGCCAGCAGGAACCAGGGGTTAACTAATGAAAAACTGTTTTTT. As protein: CASRNQGLTNEKLFF.

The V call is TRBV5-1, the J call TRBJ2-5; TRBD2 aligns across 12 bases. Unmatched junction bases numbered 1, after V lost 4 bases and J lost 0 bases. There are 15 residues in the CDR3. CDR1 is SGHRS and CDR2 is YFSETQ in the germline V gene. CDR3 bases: TGCGCCAGCAGCCGACTAGCGGGAGACCAAGAGACCCAGTACTTC. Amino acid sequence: CASSRLAGDQETQYF.